This TCR beta chain was captured by sequencing in a study of T cell changes during pregnancy in multiple sclerosis. The ends were cut back, 4 bases at V and 8 bases at J, with 8 bases in the middle. The length of the CDR3 is 11 residues. The V gene's germline CDR1 is MNHNS and CDR2 SASEGT. The table came from immunoSEQ multiplex PCR; TCRdb's copy has only in-frame clones and leaves some out. The table shows approximately 40,000 clones, with 70% to 90% occurring only once. The material sequenced was CD4+ T cells from peripheral blood mononuclear cells, taken before pregnancy. V and J are TRBV6-1 and TRBJ1-2; D gene ambiguous. The receptor was derived from a female donor with multiple sclerosis, enrolled in a pregnancy study. CDR3 residues: CASSGGSGYTF. The CDR3 coding sequence is TGTGCCAGCAGTGGCGGGAGCGGCTACACCTTC.